One and the same sample provided the 9 T cell receptor beta chains below, sequenced in a study of chemoradiotherapy in HPV16-positive cancers. This table comes from immunoSEQ multiplex PCR, and its TCRdb copy is limited to in-frame clones, with some not included. The top ten hold roughly 3% of the sample, which has approximately 52,000 clones, 90% seen once. The source material was blood, sampled from a patient who underwent chemoradiotherapy. The receptors shown here come from a human donor with HPV-associated anogenital cancer.

The chain uses TRBV29-1 and TRBJ2-2, with 9 nucleotides matching TRBD2. Per germline, CDR1 SQVTM and CDR2 ANQGSEA. This CDR3 contains 16 residues. After removal of 7 bases from V and 2 bases from J, the junction contained 11 bases not matched to a gene. As DNA, the CDR3 is TGCAGCGGGCGAGGGGGACTAGCTGCTAACACCGGGGAGCTGTTTTTT. It specifies CSGRGGLAANTGELFF.

The chain links TRBV7-3 to TRBJ2-1; 11 nucleotides match TRBD2. Germline V lookup: CDR1 SGHTA, CDR2 FQGTGA. V dropped 3 bases and J dropped 8; count of bases not matched to a gene: 6. The CDR3 covers 15 residues. DNA for the CDR3: TGTGCCAGCAGCTTTACTAGCGGGGGTTGGTATGAGCAGTTCTTC. This codes for CASSFTSGGWYEQFF.

V gene TRBV11-3 combines with J gene TRBJ2-5; 11 bases are a match to TRBD2. CDR1 is SGHNT and CDR2 is YENEEA in the germline V gene. This CDR3 region has 13 residues. J was trimmed by 11 bases and V by 4 bases; bases with no gene match: 6. CDR3 in DNA: TGTGCCAGCAGCTCCGGGACTAGCGGTGAGCAGTACTTC. Its protein product is CASSSGTSGEQYF.

The V and J genes are TRBV5-4 and TRBJ2-6; the match to TRBD2 covers 10 bases. The length of the CDR3 is 18 residues. In germline, CDR1 is SGHNT, CDR2 YYREEE (reference sequence). V was clipped by 0 bases and J by 2 bases; unmatched bases: 5. The CDR3 nucleotides are TGTGCCAGCAGCTTGGCGGTGCTAGCGGGAGCTGGGGCCAACGTCCTGACTTTC. This gives the protein CASSLAVLAGAGANVLTF. The variable domain in full, completed from reference TRBV5-4 and TRBJ2-6, reads ETGVTQSPTHLIKTRGQQVTLRCSSQSGHNTVSWYQQALGQGPQFIFQYYREEENGRGNFPPRFSGLQFPNYSSELNVNALELDDSALYLCASSLAVLAGAGANVLTFGAGSRLTVL.

The V call is TRBV7-9, the J call TRBJ2-1; possibly TRBD1 for D (6 bases). This CDR3 contains 14 residues. Germline CDR1 and CDR2: SEHNR and FQNEAQ (reference sequence). V was trimmed by 5 bases and J by 7 bases, leaving 15 bases between them. The CDR3 bases are TGTGCCAGCAGCCCCCCCCAACAGGGTAATGAGCAGTTCTTC. Protein product: CASSPPQQGNEQFF.

The rearrangement uses TRBV7-9 and TRBJ1-1, with 11 nucleotides matching TRBD1. Trimming removed 5 bases from V and 4 bases from J; junction bases left unmatched: 6. Germline values: CDR1 SEHNR, CDR2 FQNEAQ (reference sequence). The CDR3 spans 15 residues. CDR3 DNA sequence: TGTGCCAGCAGCCCCCCGGGACAGGGGGGCACTGAAGCTTTCTTT. Translation gives CASSPPGQGGTEAFF.

The rearrangement links TRBV5-4 to TRBJ1-3; 7 nucleotides line up with TRBD1. V was pared by 4 bases and J by 3 bases, with 7 bases of the junction left unmatched. There are 15 residues in the CDR3. Germline V gene lookup returns CDR1 SGHNT and CDR2 YYREEE (reference sequence). The CDR3 DNA reads TGTGCCAGCAGCCCGGGGGGACAGATTGGAAACACCATATATTTT. Its translation: CASSPGGQIGNTIYF.

V and J are TRBV11-3 and TRBJ2-7; TRBD2 matches at 7 bases. The CDR3 consists of 14 residues. CDR1 and CDR2 from the germline V gene are SGHNT and YENEEA. V dropped 0 bases and J dropped 7; count of bases not matched to a gene: 6. The CDR3 nucleotides are TGTGCCAGCAGCTTAGATGTGGCTAGCGGTGAGCAGTACTTC. Amino acid sequence: CASSLDVASGEQYF. Using reference TRBV11-3 and TRBJ2-7 for the parts outside the CDR3, the full variable domain is EAGVVQSPRYKIIEKKQPVAFWCNPISGHNTLYWYLQNLGQGPELLIRYENEEAVDDSQLPKDRFSAERLKGVDSTLKIQPAELGDSAVYLCASSLDVASGEQYFGPGTRLTVT.

This chain connects TRBV6-5 to TRBJ1-2; D gene unclear. V lost 2 bases to trimming and J lost 8 bases, with 15 bases between them. CDR3 length: 14 amino acids. Germline V gene sequence: CDR1 MNHEY, CDR2 SVGAGI. The CDR3 DNA sequence: TGTGCCAGCAGTTACACGAAGCTATCGGGAGGCTACACCTTC. It yields the protein CASSYTKLSGGYTF.